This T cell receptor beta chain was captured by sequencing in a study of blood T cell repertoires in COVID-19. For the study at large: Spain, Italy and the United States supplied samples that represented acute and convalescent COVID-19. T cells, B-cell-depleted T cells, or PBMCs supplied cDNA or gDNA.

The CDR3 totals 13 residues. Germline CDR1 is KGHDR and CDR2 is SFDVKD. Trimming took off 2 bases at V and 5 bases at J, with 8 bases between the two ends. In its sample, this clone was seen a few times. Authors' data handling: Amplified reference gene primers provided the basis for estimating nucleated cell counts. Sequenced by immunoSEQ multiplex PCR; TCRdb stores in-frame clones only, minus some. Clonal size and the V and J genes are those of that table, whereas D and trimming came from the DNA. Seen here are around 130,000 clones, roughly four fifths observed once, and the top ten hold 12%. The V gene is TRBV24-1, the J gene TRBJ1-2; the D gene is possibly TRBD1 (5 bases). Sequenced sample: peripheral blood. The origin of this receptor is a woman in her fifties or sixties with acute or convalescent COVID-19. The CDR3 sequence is CATSDYQGYGYTF. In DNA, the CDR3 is TGTGCCACCAGTGATTATCAGGGATATGGCTACACCTTC.